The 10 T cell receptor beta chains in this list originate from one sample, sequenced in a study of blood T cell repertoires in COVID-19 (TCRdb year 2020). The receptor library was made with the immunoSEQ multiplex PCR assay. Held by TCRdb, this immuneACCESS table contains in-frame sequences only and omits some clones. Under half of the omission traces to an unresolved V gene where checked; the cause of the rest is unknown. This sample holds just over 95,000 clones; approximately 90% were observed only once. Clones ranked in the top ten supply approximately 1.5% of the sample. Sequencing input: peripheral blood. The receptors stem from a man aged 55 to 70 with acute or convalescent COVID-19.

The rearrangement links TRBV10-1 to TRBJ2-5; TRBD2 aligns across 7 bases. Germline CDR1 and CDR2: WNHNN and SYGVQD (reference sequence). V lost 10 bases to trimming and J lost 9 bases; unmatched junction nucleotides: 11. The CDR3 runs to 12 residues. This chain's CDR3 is CATTSKRGAQYF. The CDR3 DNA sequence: TGCGCCACCACATCCAAGCGGGGCGCCCAGTACTTC.

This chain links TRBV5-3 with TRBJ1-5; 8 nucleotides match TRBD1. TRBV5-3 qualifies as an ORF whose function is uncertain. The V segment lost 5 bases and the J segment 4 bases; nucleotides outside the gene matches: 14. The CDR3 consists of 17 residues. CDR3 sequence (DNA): TGTGCCAGAAGGGCCTCCCCGGGACAGGTGATTAATCAGCCCCAGCATTTT. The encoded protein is CARRASPGQVINQPQHF.

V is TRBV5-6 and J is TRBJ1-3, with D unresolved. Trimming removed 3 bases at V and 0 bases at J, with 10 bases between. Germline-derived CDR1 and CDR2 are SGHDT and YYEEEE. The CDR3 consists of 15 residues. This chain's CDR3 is CASSSDTVSGNTIYF. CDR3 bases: TGTGCCAGCAGCTCCGACACCGTCTCTGGAAACACCATATATTTT.

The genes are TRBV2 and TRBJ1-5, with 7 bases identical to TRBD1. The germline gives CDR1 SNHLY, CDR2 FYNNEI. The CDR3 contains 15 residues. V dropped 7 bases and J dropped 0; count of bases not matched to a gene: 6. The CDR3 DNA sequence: TGTGCCAGCATTAGAGACAGGGCTAGCAATCAGCCCCAGCATTTT. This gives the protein CASIRDRASNQPQHF.

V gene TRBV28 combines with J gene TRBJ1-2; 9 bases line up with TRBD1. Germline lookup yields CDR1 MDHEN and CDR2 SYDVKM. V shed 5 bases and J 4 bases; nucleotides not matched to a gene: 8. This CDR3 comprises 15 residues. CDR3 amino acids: CASSPSGQGFYGYTF. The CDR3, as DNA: TGTGCCAGCAGTCCCTCGGGACAGGGATTCTATGGCTACACCTTC.

The CDR3 loop is CASSAQGVNTEAFF. The CDR3 nucleotides read TGTGCCAGCAGCGCACAGGGGGTGAACACTGAAGCTTTCTTT. V gene TRBV7-9 combines with J gene TRBJ1-1, with TRBD1 identical over 8 bases. Per germline, CDR1 SEHNR and CDR2 FQNEAQ (reference sequence). The CDR3 contains 14 residues. V lost 5 bases and J lost 0; bases outside the gene matches: 2.

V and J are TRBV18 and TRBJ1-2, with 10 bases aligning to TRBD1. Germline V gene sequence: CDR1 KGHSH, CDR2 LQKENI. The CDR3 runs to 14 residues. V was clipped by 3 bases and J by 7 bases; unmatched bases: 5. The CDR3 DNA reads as TGTGCCAGCTCACCTAGACAGGGGGCAAGTGGCTACACCTTC. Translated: CASSPRQGASGYTF.

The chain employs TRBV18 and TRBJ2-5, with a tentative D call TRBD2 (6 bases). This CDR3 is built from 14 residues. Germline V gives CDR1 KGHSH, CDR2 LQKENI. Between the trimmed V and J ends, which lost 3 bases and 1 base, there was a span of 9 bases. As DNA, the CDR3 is TGTGCCAGCTCACCCCGGGGGAGCCAAGAGACCCAGTACTTC. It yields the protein CASSPRGSQETQYF.

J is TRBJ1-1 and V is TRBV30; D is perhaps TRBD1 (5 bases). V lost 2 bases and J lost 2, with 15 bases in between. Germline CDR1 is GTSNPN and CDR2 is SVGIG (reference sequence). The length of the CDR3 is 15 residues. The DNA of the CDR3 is TGTGCCTGGAGTACTCAAAGACAGCAAAACACTGAAGCTTTCTTT. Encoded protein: CAWSTQRQQNTEAFF.

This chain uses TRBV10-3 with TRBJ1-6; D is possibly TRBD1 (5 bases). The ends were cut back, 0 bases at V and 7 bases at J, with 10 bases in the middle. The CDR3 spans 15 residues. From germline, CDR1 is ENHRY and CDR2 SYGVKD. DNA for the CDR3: TGTGCCATCAGTGAGTCGGGGCGGGACAATTCACCCCTCCACTTT. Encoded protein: CAISESGRDNSPLHF.